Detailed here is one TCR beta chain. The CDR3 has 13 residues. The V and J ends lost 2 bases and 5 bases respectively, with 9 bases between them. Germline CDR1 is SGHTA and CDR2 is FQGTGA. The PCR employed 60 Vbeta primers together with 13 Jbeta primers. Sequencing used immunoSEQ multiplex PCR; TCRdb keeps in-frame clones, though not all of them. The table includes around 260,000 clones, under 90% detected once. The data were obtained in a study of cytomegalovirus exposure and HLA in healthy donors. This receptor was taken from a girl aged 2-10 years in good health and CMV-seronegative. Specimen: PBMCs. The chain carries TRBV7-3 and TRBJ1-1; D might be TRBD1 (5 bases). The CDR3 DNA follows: TGTGCCAGCAGCTTACAGGAGGGGACTGAAGCTTTCTTT. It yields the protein CASSLQEGTEAFF.